This TCR beta chain was sequenced during a study of shared clonotypes between healthy human individuals. About the research overall: The cohort had a couple of women and a few men, ages 18 to 49. The study used three CD4 naive, three CD4 memory, two CD8 naive and one CD8 memory plate per donor.

The naive CD8 fraction comprised CD45RO-negative cells positively selected for CCR7 and excluded terminally differentiated effector memory CD45RA+ cells. Comment on this clone: Its antigen remains unidentified.

Sequencing was performed with immunoSEQ multiplex PCR; in TCRdb, only in-frame clones are kept and a portion is missing. Among over 2,000,000 clones listed, 93% were seen once. Study-wide findings and caveats: Compared with clonotypes that all four donors shared, non-shared clonotypes had lower generation probabilities.

Germline-derived CDR1 and CDR2 are SGHTA and FQGTGA. CDR3 length equals 15 residues. Trimming cost V 0 bases and J 1 base, with 8 bases left between them. Sequenced: naive CD8+ T cells from PBMCs. This TCR derives from a man between 18 and 29 years old in good health. Some clones in this sample may be carry-over from other donors' samples. The rearrangement links TRBV7-3 to TRBJ2-3; D assignment may be TRBD1 or TRBD2 (6 bases each). The CDR3 nucleotides read TGTGCCAGCAGCTTAACTAGGGGGGGCACAGATACGCAGTATTTT. This encodes CASSLTRGGTDTQYF. The full variable domain, in which reference TRBV7-3 and TRBJ2-3 provide the parts outside the CDR3, is GAGVSQTPSNKVTEKGKYVELRCDPISGHTALYWYRQSLGQGPEFLIYFQGTGAADDSGLPNDRFFAVRPEGSVSTLKIQRTERGDSAVYLCASSLTRGGTDTQYFGPGTRLTVL.